Each of the 20 T cell receptor beta chains below was sequenced from the same sample in a study of T cell repertoires in cytomegalovirus infection (dated by TCRdb to the late 2010s). TCRdb shows the sequencer as Illumina HiSeq 1500. TCRdb applied fastp at Q25 and MiXCR to the public reads, then kept only in-frame beta chains. CDR3 protein duplicates are merged, each entry listing the most common genes and DNA. Here the sample has nearly 650,000 distinct CDR3 sequences; approximately 24% occur a single time. Approximately 8% of the sample rests with the top ten. Sequenced: CD8+ T cells from PBMCs. These receptors were collected from a human donor in good health (CMV status not recorded). Some clones in this sample may be carry-over from other donors' samples.

Many counts were recorded for this clonotype. CDR3 region: CASSLDNYEQFF. CDR3 coding DNA: TGTGCCAGCAGCTTAGACAACTATGAGCAGTTCTTC. This chain joins TRBV7-9 and TRBJ2-1, with unresolved D. The length of the CDR3 is 12 residues. V lost 1 base and J lost 8, with 6 bases in between. The V gene's germline CDR1 is SEHNR and CDR2 FQNEAQ (reference sequence).

This clonotype showed up just once. The chain links TRBV14 to TRBJ2-1, with 7 nucleotides matching TRBD1. The length of the CDR3 is 16 residues. The V segment lost 3 bases and the J segment 2 bases; nucleotides outside the gene matches: 7. Germline values: CDR1 SGHDN, CDR2 FVKESK. Here the CDR3 reads CASSHPGQRTYNEQFF. As DNA, the CDR3 is TGTGCCAGCAGCCACCCGGGACAGAGGACCTACAATGAGCAGTTCTTC.

In the case of this clonotype: A much more abundant neighbour one base away suggests this may be a read error. CDR3 sequence: CASSLAGTAVETQYF. The DNA for the CDR3 is TGTGCCAGCAGCTTAGCGGGGACAGCTGTGGAGACCCAGTACTTC. The rearrangement joins TRBV7-2 to TRBJ2-5; 7 nucleotides line up with TRBD1. V trimming: 0 bases; J trimming: 5 bases; junction bases outside the gene matches: 6. The CDR3 runs 15 residues. In germline, CDR1 is SGHTA, CDR2 FQGNSA.

V gene TRBV29-1 combines with J gene TRBJ1-1; no definite D call. The V end was cut by 7 bases, the J end by 6 bases, with 18 bases between. Germline V gene data show CDR1 as SQVTM and CDR2 as ANQGSEA. CDR3 length equals 13 residues. CDR3 nucleotides: TGCAGCGGAGCAGCAAGAACAAGGGCTGAAGCTTTCTTT. It encodes CSGAARTRAEAFF.

V and J are TRBV4-1 and TRBJ2-7; D is ambiguous. Germline V gene data show CDR1 as MGHRA and CDR2 as YSYEKL. There are 14 residues in the CDR3. Trimming stripped 0 bases from V and 0 bases from J, with 6 bases between. CDR3 loop: CASSQEWGSYEQYV. DNA of the CDR3: TGCGCCAGCAGCCAAGAGTGGGGCTCCTACGAGCAGTACGTC.

This clonotype turned up a few times. V gene TRBV24-1 combines with J gene TRBJ2-1, with 8 nucleotides matching TRBD2. The V and J ends lost 4 bases and 0 bases, in that order; junction bases with no gene match: 4. The CDR3 covers 16 residues. Germline loops: CDR1 KGHDR, CDR2 SFDVKD. Written as DNA, the CDR3 is TGTGCCACCAGTGACCCGGGGGGGATCTCCTACAATGAGCAGTTCTTC. Protein product: CATSDPGGISYNEQFF.

The V call is TRBV29-1, the J call TRBJ2-7; TRBD1 is a possible D gene (5 bases). The CDR3 runs 12 residues. V was clipped by 6 bases and J by 3 bases, with 12 bases between them. Germline CDR1 reads SQVTM; CDR2 reads ANQGSEA. The CDR3 DNA reads as TGCAGCGTGCAAGGGGCCAACTACGAGCAGTACGTC. It codes for CSVQGANYEQYV.

The gene calls are TRBV29-1 and TRBJ1-2, with D hard to call. Per germline, CDR1 SQVTM and CDR2 ANQGSEA. There are 16 residues in the CDR3. V was pared by 4 bases and J by 0 bases, with 18 bases between. DNA of the CDR3: TGCAGCGTTGTTGGGCCTTTGGCGACGGCTAACTATGGCTACACCTTC. Translated: CSVVGPLATANYGYTF.

This clonotype was detected a few times. The genes are TRBV2 and TRBJ2-1; 10 nucleotides align to TRBD2. The CDR3 runs to 15 residues. CDR1 is SNHLY and CDR2 is FYNNEI in the germline V gene. The trim removed 6 bases at V and 3 bases at J, leaving 5 bases unmatched. The CDR3 nucleotides are TGTGCCAGCAGGAAAAGCGGGGGGGACTACAATGAGCAGTTCTTC. It codes for CASRKSGGDYNEQFF.

The chain recombines TRBV10-3 with TRBJ2-2; 9 bases line up with TRBD1. This CDR3 has 15 amino acids. Per the germline V gene, CDR1 is ENHRY and CDR2 is SYGVKD. V shed 7 bases and J 6 bases; nucleotides not matched to a gene: 9. CDR3 sequence: CAIIRDGTGSGELFF. DNA for the CDR3: TGTGCCATCATTCGGGACGGGACAGGGTCCGGGGAGCTGTTTTTT.

The V call is TRBV6-5, the J call TRBJ2-5, with 7 bases identical to TRBD2. The CDR3 has 13 residues. Germline V CDR1 and CDR2: MNHEY, SVGAGI. The junction had 8 bases not matched to a gene; V was cut back by 6 bases and J by 7 bases. Here the CDR3 reads CASRERGGVTQYF. Written as DNA, the CDR3 is TGTGCCAGCAGAGAGCGGGGAGGGGTGACCCAGTACTTC.

This chain joins TRBV5-5 and TRBJ2-7; TRBD1 matches 7 bases. Trimming removed 2 bases from V and 6 bases from J; junction bases left unmatched: 11. Germline loops: CDR1 SGHKS, CDR2 YYEKEE (reference sequence). The CDR3 contains 15 residues. The CDR3 sequence: CASSFSLGQAVEQYV. The CDR3 DNA reads TGTGCCAGCAGCTTTTCTCTCGGACAGGCTGTCGAGCAGTACGTC.

This clonotype was recorded many times. This chain links TRBV12-3 or TRBV12-4 with TRBJ1-5; D is undetermined. This CDR3 spans 12 amino acids. V was clipped by 7 bases and J by 4 bases, with 8 bases between them. The CDR3: CASTFRNQPQHF. CDR3 bases: TGTGCCAGCACTTTCCGAAATCAGCCCCAGCATTTT.

This rearrangement joins TRBV14 to TRBJ1-1; 7 positions agree with TRBD1. V shed 3 bases, J shed 4 bases, and the junction held 8 bases outside the gene matches. The CDR3 sequence is 15 residues long. CDR1 is SGHDN and CDR2 is FVKESK in the germline V gene. The chain's CDR3 is CASSQRQGSGTEAFF. The DNA for the CDR3 is TGTGCCAGCAGCCAGCGACAGGGTTCGGGCACTGAAGCTTTCTTT.

The rearrangement links TRBV6-6 to TRBJ1-4; weak D call: TRBD1 (5 bases). V lost 5 bases to trimming and J lost 7 bases, with 26 bases between them. Germline V gene sequence: CDR1 MNHNY, CDR2 SVGAGI (reference sequence). The CDR3 sequence is 18 residues long. The CDR3 loop reads CASSPNPGAPSNFEKLFF. The DNA for the CDR3 is TGTGCCAGCAGTCCAAATCCCGGGGCACCGTCTAACTTTGAAAAACTGTTTTTT.

The chain joins TRBV2 to TRBJ2-2; 7 bases align to TRBD1. Looked up from germline, CDR1 is SNHLY and CDR2 is FYNNEI. The V segment lost 8 bases and the J segment 5 bases; nucleotides outside the gene matches: 5. This CDR3 comprises 13 residues. This CDR3 is CASGTAPTGELFF. CDR3 nucleotides: TGTGCCAGCGGGACAGCCCCGACCGGGGAGCTGTTTTTT.

There are a few counts of this clonotype. The chain recombines TRBV19 with TRBJ2-1, with D perhaps matching TRBD1 (5 bases). Trimming cost V 6 bases and J 2 bases, with 20 bases left between them. Germline V gene data show CDR1 as LNHDA and CDR2 as SQIVND (reference sequence). The CDR3 is 17 amino acids. CDR3 sequence: CASSTTRQRRTYNEQFF. CDR3 DNA sequence: TGTGCCAGTAGCACCACCCGACAGAGAAGAACCTACAATGAGCAGTTCTTC.

This clonotype was recorded many times. V gene TRBV20-1 combines with J gene TRBJ1-5, with a weak D call TRBD1 (5 bases). Between the trimmed V and J ends, which lost 5 bases and 0 bases, there was a span of 11 bases. Germline V gene lookup returns CDR1 DFQATT and CDR2 SNEGSKA (reference sequence). This CDR3 contains 14 residues. CDR3 DNA: TGCAGTGCTTCGGGACCCTATAGCAATCAGCCCCAGCATTTT. It yields the protein CSASGPYSNQPQHF.

This clonotype came up many times. The chain recombines TRBV7-2 with TRBJ2-6, with 12 bases that match TRBD2. In germline, CDR1 is SGHTA, CDR2 FQGNSA. This CDR3 has 22 amino acids. V lost 6 bases to trimming and J lost 0 bases; unmatched junction nucleotides: 18. CDR3 bases: TGTGCCAGCAGTCCGTATGATGCGACTAGCGGGGGAGACTACTCTGGGGCCAACGTCCTGACTTTC. It yields the protein CASSPYDATSGGDYSGANVLTF.

The chain recombines TRBV7-9 with TRBJ1-1; no reliable D call. Germline CDR1 is SEHNR and CDR2 is FQNEAQ (reference sequence). Trimming pared 5 bases from V and 0 bases from J, leaving 10 bases between. The CDR3 covers 14 residues. CDR3 nucleotides: TGTGCCAGCAGCCCCGCGCAGTTGAACACTGAAGCTTTCTTT. Amino acid sequence: CASSPAQLNTEAFF.